The source of this TCR beta chain is a study of T cell clones after liver transplantation. Assay used: immunoSEQ multiplex PCR; TCRdb lists only in-frame clones, some missing. The top ten hold around 35% of the sample, which has 20,000 to 25,000 clones, 65% to 85% seen once. The germline V gene has CDR1 MGHRA and CDR2 YSYEKL. Trimming stripped 1 base from V and 0 bases from J, with 12 bases between. The CDR3 runs 17 residues. The specimen was CD8+ T cells from blood, collected approximately 52 months after liver transplant. The receptor was isolated from a human patient who received a liver transplant. Some T cells may be provided by the graft donor. The rearrangement links TRBV4-1 to TRBJ1-4; D gene ambiguous. The CDR3 region is CASSQATVKATNEKLFF. In DNA, the CDR3 is TGCGCCAGCAGCCAAGCAACCGTAAAAGCAACTAATGAAAAACTGTTTTTT.